This T cell receptor beta chain was sequenced for a study of blood T cell repertoires in COVID-19. Study-level background: Sample material is recorded as cDNA or gDNA derived from T cells, B-cell-depleted T cells, or PBMCs.

Original analysis: For nucleated cells, counts were estimated from reference gene primer amplification. TCRdb keeps only in-frame clones here, not all; method: immunoSEQ multiplex PCR. That table supplies the V and J calls and clone size; D and trimming were determined from the DNA. This table holds roughly 300,000 clones, approximately 91% found once. CDR1 ENHRY and CDR2 SYGVKD come from the germline V gene. The CDR3 consists of 15 residues. The junction had 4 bases not matched to a gene; V was cut back by 6 bases and J by 2 bases. Everyone who took part was roughly 18 to 89 years old, and they came from 20 to 25 US areas.

The sequence was obtained from a woman in her thirties or forties with acute COVID-19. This chain joins TRBV10-3 and TRBJ2-1; 10 positions match TRBD2. The sample consisted of PBMCs or T cells enriched from blood (not recorded which). The CDR3 here is CAIRTGTSAYNEQFF. CDR3 DNA sequence: TGTGCCATCAGGACCGGGACTAGCGCCTACAATGAGCAGTTCTTC.